The subject of this entry is one T cell receptor beta chain. This record belongs to a study of blood T cell repertoires in COVID-19. Trimming at V came to 6 bases and at J to 5 bases, leaving 9 bases not matched to a gene. CDR1 and CDR2 (germline): MNHEY, SMNVEV (reference sequence). There are 14 residues in the CDR3. In the original workflow: Estimated nucleated cell counts came from reference gene primer amplification. The table came from immunoSEQ multiplex PCR; TCRdb's copy has only in-frame clones and leaves some out. D and trimming come from the DNA, and the V and J calls and clone size come from that table. The sample has more than 110,000 clones; roughly 85% are singletons.

The sequence derives from a man in his sixties with acute or convalescent COVID-19. V gene TRBV27 combines with J gene TRBJ1-2; 7 bases align to TRBD1. Specimen: peripheral blood. The CDR3 sequence: CASSSRGTDYGYTF. DNA of the CDR3: TGTGCCAGCAGCTCCCGCGGGACAGATTATGGCTACACCTTC.